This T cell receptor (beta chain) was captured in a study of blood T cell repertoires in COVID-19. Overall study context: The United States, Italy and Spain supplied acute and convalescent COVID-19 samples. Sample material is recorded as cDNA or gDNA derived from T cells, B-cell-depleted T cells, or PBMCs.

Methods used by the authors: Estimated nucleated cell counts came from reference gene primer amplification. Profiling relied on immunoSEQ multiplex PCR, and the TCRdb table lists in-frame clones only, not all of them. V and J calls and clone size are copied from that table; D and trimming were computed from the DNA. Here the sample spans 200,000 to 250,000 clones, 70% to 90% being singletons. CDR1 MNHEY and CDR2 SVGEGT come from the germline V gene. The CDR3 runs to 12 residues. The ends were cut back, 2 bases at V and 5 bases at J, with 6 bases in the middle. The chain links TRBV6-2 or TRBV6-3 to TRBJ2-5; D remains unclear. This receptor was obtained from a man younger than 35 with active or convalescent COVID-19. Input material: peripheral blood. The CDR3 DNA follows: TGTGCCAGCAGTTACGAGTCCGAGACCCAGTACTTC. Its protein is CASSYESETQYF.